A selection of T cell receptor beta chains follows, all from one sample in a study of regulatory T cells in long-lasting Graves disease. TCRdb fed the multiplex PCR reads into MiXCR, producing one record per CDR3 protein. The repertoire holds under 450,000 distinct CDR3 sequences, with roughly 23% as singletons. This material consisted of peripheral blood mononuclear cells (PBMCs), taken when the disease was refractory, from a patient treated with antithyroid drugs. The receptor source for this set is a woman in her thirties or forties with Graves disease. Both conserved end residues are part of each CDR3. The order of the fields is J gene, D gene, V gene, clone size, CDR3 DNA, CDR3 protein. The D gene is left open where the match is weak. Rows may omit the clone size; those that give it use once, few, many or a size class.

TRBJ2-6 NA TRBV6-1 many TGTGCCAGCAGATTCTCTGGGGCCAACGTCCTGACTTTC CASRFSGANVLTF
TRBJ2-2 TRBD1 TRBV12-3/TRBV12-4 few TGTGCCAGCAGAAGACAGGGGACCACCGGGGAGCTGTTTTTT CASRRQGTTGELFF
TRBJ1-4 TRBD1 TRBV28 many TGTGCCAACATACAGGGGGGTGGTGAAAAACTGTTTTTT CANIQGGGEKLFF
TRBJ1-4 NA TRBV6-2/TRBV6-3 many TGTGCCAGCAGTTACTCCTCGGGGGGAAAACTGTTTTTT CASSYSSGGKLFF
TRBJ2-7 TRBD1 TRBV11-2 many TGTGCCAGCAGCTTACCATTCCGGGACAGACACTACGAGCAGTACTTC CASSLPFRDRHYEQYF
TRBJ2-7 TRBD1 TRBV20-1 NA TGCAGTGCTTTACTGCCAGGGGGCGAGCAGTACTTC CSALLPGGEQYF
TRBJ2-6 TRBD1 TRBV28 many TGTGCCAGCAGGGGGACAGGGGACCAAATCCTCTCTGGGGCCAACGTCCTGACTTTC CASRGTGDQILSGANVLTF
TRBJ2-7 TRBD2 TRBV24-1 NA TGTGCCACCAGTGGGCCTAGCGGGACCAACGAGCAGTACTTC CATSGPSGTNEQYF
TRBJ2-7 NA TRBV19 NA TGTGCCAGTAGTATAGAAATGGGCGCCTACTACGAGCAGTACTTC CASSIEMGAYYEQYF
TRBJ2-7 TRBD1 TRBV7-2 NA TGTGCCGGCAGCCCCCGGACAGGGGGCTCCTACGAGCAGTACTTC CAGSPRTGGSYEQYF
TRBJ2-7 TRBD2 TRBV28 many TGTGCCAGCAGTTTGGGCGGGAGGGTCGACGAGCAGTACTTC CASSLGGRVDEQYF
TRBJ2-2 NA TRBV9 few TGTGCCAGCAGCGTAGTCGAATCCACCGGGGAGCTGTTTTTT CASSVVESTGELFF
TRBJ2-7 NA TRBV28 many TGTGCCAGCAAGATGCGGGGTTTGAGTCGGGACTCTTACGAGCAGTACTTC CASKMRGLSRDSYEQYF
TRBJ2-7 TRBD2 TRBV19 few TGTGCCAGTAGCAAAATTAGCGGGGGACCCTACGAGCAGTACTTC CASSKISGGPYEQYF
TRBJ1-1 NA TRBV5-6 NA TGTGCCAGCAGCTTGGGTTGGGGGGCGGGCACTGAAGCTTTCTTT CASSLGWGAGTEAFF
TRBJ1-5 NA TRBV7-2 NA TGTGCCAGCAGCTTACGTTCGGAGCGAAGCAATCAGCCCCAGCATTTT CASSLRSERSNQPQHF
TRBJ2-2 TRBD1 TRBV12-3/TRBV12-4 many TGTGCCAGCAGCCTAGGGGACAGGGGAAACACCGGGGAGCTGTTTTTT CASSLGDRGNTGELFF
TRBJ2-1 NA TRBV11-3 NA TGTGCCAGCAGCTTAGATCTTGGTTCGGGTAAGGATGAGCAGTTCTTC CASSLDLGSGKDEQFF
TRBJ1-1 NA TRBV6-5 few TGTGCCAGCAGTTACGGGCAGAACACTGAAGCTTTCTTT CASSYGQNTEAFF
TRBJ2-2 NA TRBV6-5 few TGTGCCAGCAGTTACTCGGCGGCACCTAACACCGGGGAGCTGTTTTTT CASSYSAAPNTGELFF
TRBJ1-1 TRBD1 TRBV10-3 NA TGTGCCATCAGACCGGGACAGGGGAGGATGAACACTGAAGCTTTCTTT CAIRPGQGRMNTEAFF
TRBJ2-5 TRBD2 TRBV11-2 many TGTGCCAGCAGCTCTACTCTCCGGGACCGGGGGGGAGAGACCCAGTACTTC CASSSTLRDRGGETQYF
TRBJ1-6 TRBD1 TRBV12-3/TRBV12-4 many TGTGCCAGCAGAGGGGGACAGAGAAATTCACCCCTCCACTTT CASRGGQRNSPLHF
TRBJ1-2 NA TRBV11-2 many TGTGCCAGCAGCCAAATACGGAGGTATGGCTACACCTTC CASSQIRRYGYTF
TRBJ2-7 NA TRBV27 many TGTGCCAGCAGTCGAGACTTAGGCGGCTACGAGCAGTACTTC CASSRDLGGYEQYF
TRBJ2-5 NA TRBV5-1 NA TGCGCCAGCAGCTTGGTACCCCCAGGCAGGGTAGGAGAGACCCAGTACTTC CASSLVPPGRVGETQYF
TRBJ2-7 TRBD1 TRBV19 NA TGTGCCAGTAACCGGGGCAGGGGGCAAAACGAGCAGTACTTC CASNRGRGQNEQYF
TRBJ2-4 TRBD1 TRBV30 many TGTGCCTGGAGTGTTTCCGGGACAGGAGGGAACATTCAGTACTTC CAWSVSGTGGNIQYF
TRBJ2-7 NA TRBV27 NA TGTGCCAGCAGTAGATCAGCGGGCCCCGTCTCCTACGAGCAGTACTTC CASSRSAGPVSYEQYF
TRBJ2-7 TRBD2 TRBV11-2 NA TGTGCCAGCAGGGCGACTAGCGGACTTTCCTACGAGCAGTACTTC CASRATSGLSYEQYF
TRBJ2-7 NA TRBV10-3 many TGTGCCATCAGTGATAGTGTAAACAGAATATACGAGCAGTACTTC CAISDSVNRIYEQYF
TRBJ2-4 NA TRBV3-1 NA TGTGCCAGCAGCCATCAATTGTCGCAGGGGTTCATTCAGTACTTC CASSHQLSQGFIQYF
TRBJ1-5 NA TRBV19 NA TGTGCCAGTAGTTGGACAAACCATCAGCCCCAGCATTTT CASSWTNHQPQHF
TRBJ2-2 NA TRBV27 many TGTGCCAGCAGTTTATTATTGAGTTCCGGGGAGCTGTTTTTT CASSLLLSSGELFF
TRBJ2-7 NA TRBV9 NA TGTGCCAGCAGCGCAGAACCGGGACCCTCCTACGAGCAGTACTTC CASSAEPGPSYEQYF
TRBJ1-1 NA TRBV7-9 NA TGTGCCAGCAGCGAAGCCGGGGGTGGAACTGAAGCTTTCTTT CASSEAGGGTEAFF
TRBJ2-2 TRBD1 TRBV10-3 few TGTGCCATCAGCGCAAACAGGGGCGGGACCGGGGAGCTGTTTTTT CAISANRGGTGELFF
TRBJ2-7 NA TRBV13 many TGTGCCAGCAGCTTAGGTCGCCGCTGGGGCTACGAGCAGTACTTC CASSLGRRWGYEQYF
TRBJ2-7 TRBD2 TRBV13 NA TGTGCCAGCAGTCTCCGTCTAGCGGGAGAATTCCGTTACGAGCAGTACTTC CASSLRLAGEFRYEQYF